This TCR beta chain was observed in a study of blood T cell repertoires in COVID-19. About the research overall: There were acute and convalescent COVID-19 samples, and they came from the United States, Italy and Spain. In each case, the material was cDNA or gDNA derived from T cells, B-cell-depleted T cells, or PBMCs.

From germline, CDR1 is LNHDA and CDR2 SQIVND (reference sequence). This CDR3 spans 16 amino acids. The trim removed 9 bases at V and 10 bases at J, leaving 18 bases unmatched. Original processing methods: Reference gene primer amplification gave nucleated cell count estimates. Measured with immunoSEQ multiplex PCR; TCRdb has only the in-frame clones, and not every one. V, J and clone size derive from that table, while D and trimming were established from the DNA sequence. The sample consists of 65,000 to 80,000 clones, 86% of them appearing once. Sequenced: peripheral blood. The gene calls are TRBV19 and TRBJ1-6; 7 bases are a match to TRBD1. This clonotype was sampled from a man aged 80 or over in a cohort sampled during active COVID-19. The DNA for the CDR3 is TGTGCCAGCAGGCAGGGGGGATTGTTTCGTTTATCACCCCTCCACTTT. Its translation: CASRQGGLFRLSPLHF.